The clone carrying this T cell receptor (beta chain) was seen a few times. The sample originates from a study of early T cells in non-severe SARS-CoV-2 infection. TCRdb analysed the 5' RACE reads with MiXCR anew, one entry per CDR3 protein. Found here are some 70,000 distinct CDR3 sequences, around 9% of them singletons; the top ten hold 3.2%. The V gene's germline CDR1 is SGHVS and CDR2 FQNEAQ. The CDR3 extends over 16 amino acids. V shed 2 bases, J shed 5 bases, and the junction held 9 bases outside the gene matches. The TCR comes from an adult who was a healthcare worker with PCR-confirmed SARS-CoV-2 infection or an uninfected control (not recorded which). The sample was whole blood. The gene calls are TRBV7-8 and TRBJ2-5, with 9 bases lining up with TRBD2. DNA of the CDR3: TGTGCCAGCAGCTTAAAGCGCCCTAGCGGGATTGAGACCCAGTACTTC. Translated, it gives CASSLKRPSGIETQYF.